The 12 T cell receptor beta chains given below trace back to one sample, sequenced in a study of regulatory T cells in long-lasting Graves disease. Library construction for TCR beta used iRepertoire HTBI primers and Arm-PCR of CDR3 regions. TCRdb reanalysed the multiplex PCR reads using MiXCR and keeps one entry per CDR3 protein. Of more than 350,000 distinct CDR3 sequences listed, around 14% are singletons. Indicated time point: newly diagnosed GD, antithyroid drugs for less than 3 months. Making the TCR library involved RNA that had been extracted from PBMCs. In addition, the sample was reused for a study of T cells in Graves' hyperthyroidism and ophthalmopathy.

The starting material was peripheral blood mononuclear cells (PBMCs), obtained at new diagnosis, from a patient treated with antithyroid drugs. Receptors originate from a young woman with Graves disease.

This clonotype occurred many times. V usage is TRBV12-3 or TRBV12-4 and J usage is TRBJ1-2; TRBD1 agrees at 9 bases. The J segment lost 7 bases and the V segment lost 7 bases, leaving 7 bases of the junction unmatched. The CDR3 runs 13 residues. CDR3 sequence: CASKGQGSIGYTF. DNA for the CDR3: TGTGCCAGCAAAGGACAGGGGAGTATTGGCTACACCTTC.

The CDR3 here is CATFGDRETSYEQYF. For the CDR3, the DNA is TGTGCTACCTTTGGCGACAGGGAAACTTCCTACGAGCAGTACTTC. The chain is built from TRBV28 and TRBJ2-7; 7 bases are shared with TRBD1. This CDR3 is built from 15 residues. The germline V gene has CDR1 MDHEN and CDR2 SYDVKM. Full variable domain (outside the CDR3, taken from reference TRBV28 and TRBJ2-7): DVKVTQSSRYLVKRTGEKVFLECVQDMDHENMFWYRQDPGLGLRLIYFSYDVKMKEKGDIPEGYSVSREKKERFSLILESASTNQTSMYLCATFGDRETSYEQYFGPGTRLTVT.

This clonotype was observed a few times. This sequence joins TRBV3-1 and TRBJ2-3, with TRBD2 matching over 10 bases. There are 15 residues in the CDR3. With 4 bases clipped from V and 4 bases from J, the junction kept 5 bases outside the gene matches. CDR1 is LGHDT, CDR2 YNNKEL, per germline (reference sequence). CDR3 sequence: CASSLGLAEPDTQYF. CDR3 in DNA: TGTGCCAGCAGCCTTGGACTAGCGGAACCAGATACGCAGTATTTT.

This clonotype showed up many times. The V gene is TRBV2, the J gene TRBJ1-1, with D maybe TRBD1 (5 bases). From germline, CDR1 is SNHLY and CDR2 FYNNEI. V was pared by 2 bases and J by 3 bases, with 25 bases between. This CDR3 is 19 amino acids long. The CDR3 loop reads CASSERGPAYIGRDTEAFF. DNA of the CDR3: TGTGCCAGCAGTGAAAGGGGCCCGGCCTATATAGGGAGGGACACTGAAGCTTTCTTT.

The chain joins TRBV5-4 to TRBJ1-2; perhaps TRBD1 as D (6 bases). The CDR3 runs to 14 residues. Germline V gene lookup returns CDR1 SGHNT and CDR2 YYREEE (reference sequence). V gave up 4 bases and J gave up 2 bases, with 12 bases separating them. CDR3 sequence: CASSLRTANYGYTF. The CDR3 DNA is TGTGCCAGCAGCCTGAGGACAGCAAACTATGGCTACACCTTC.

In this sample, this clonotype turned up many times. The rearrangement uses TRBV20-1 and TRBJ1-1, with TRBD1 matching over 11 bases. Germline-derived CDR1 and CDR2 are DFQATT and SNEGSKA (reference sequence). J gave up 6 bases and V 0 bases, and 6 bases lay outside the gene matches. The CDR3 consists of 15 residues. The CDR3 DNA reads TGCAGTGCTAGAGACTCCGGGACAGGGGGGTCTGAAGCTTTCTTT. Its translation: CSARDSGTGGSEAFF.

This clonotype was seen a few times. CDR3 sequence (DNA): TGCAGCGTTCGTTTCGACTCCTACGAGCAGTACTTC. This sequence encodes CSVRFDSYEQYF. The rearrangement links TRBV29-1 to TRBJ2-7; D remains unclear. The V end lost 5 bases, the J end lost 0 bases, and 8 bases lay between the germline ends. Germline-derived CDR1 and CDR2 are SQVTM and ANQGSEA. The CDR3 covers 12 residues.

This clonotype was observed many times. V and J are TRBV27 and TRBJ2-1; 7 bases match TRBD2. This CDR3 contains 13 residues. V shed 1 base and J 8 bases; nucleotides not matched to a gene: 2. Germline CDR1 is MNHEY and CDR2 is SMNVEV (reference sequence). The CDR3 DNA follows: TGTGCCAGCAGTTTATTGGGAGGGGATGAGCAGTTCTTC. Protein sequence: CASSLLGGDEQFF.

J is TRBJ1-2 and V is TRBV9; TRBD1 matches at 7 bases. The germline CDR1 and CDR2 sequences are SGDLS and YYNGEE. The CDR3 runs to 15 residues. Unmatched junction bases numbered 5, after V lost 3 bases and J lost 0 bases. The CDR3 DNA follows: TGTGCCAGCAGCGGCGGGACAGTTTCTAACTATGGCTACACCTTC. The encoded protein is CASSGGTVSNYGYTF.

The J gene is TRBJ2-1, the V gene TRBV6-4; 9 bases align to TRBD1. Germline V lookup: CDR1 MRHNA, CDR2 SNTAGT. This CDR3 comprises 13 residues. The V gene end was trimmed by 7 bases and the J gene end by 8 bases; junction bases not matched to a gene: 6. Written as DNA, the CDR3 is TGTGCCAGCACCACGGGACAGGGACATGAGCAGTTCTTC. It specifies CASTTGQGHEQFF.

This clonotype was found many times. This chain links TRBV7-8 with TRBJ2-3; 7 bases agree with TRBD2. J gave up 2 bases and V 1 base, and 6 bases lay outside the gene matches. Germline CDR1 SGHVS, CDR2 FQNEAQ. The CDR3 extends over 16 amino acids. Here the CDR3 DNA reads TGTGCCAGCAGCTTAGTCGGTAGCGGGCTCACAGATACGCAGTATTTT. This gives the protein CASSLVGSGLTDTQYF.

The chain carries TRBV30 and TRBJ2-7; weak D call: TRBD1 (6 bases). CDR3 size: 17 residues. Germline lookup yields CDR1 GTSNPN and CDR2 SVGIG (reference sequence). Trimming cost V 5 bases and J 5 bases, with 28 bases left between them. The CDR3 DNA is TGTGCCTGGGGAGATGGGTGGACAGCCCGTGGGGCTGACGAGCAGTACTTC. Protein: CAWGDGWTARGADEQYF.